This passage covers 15 T cell receptor beta chains from one sample sequenced in a study of blood T cell repertoires in COVID-19. The data were produced by immunoSEQ multiplex PCR, yet TCRdb's version contains in-frame clones alone and is incomplete. Of roughly 150,000 clones listed, around 90% are singletons. Sequenced: peripheral blood. Receptors originate from a man aged 18 to 35 with COVID-19, enrolled during active disease.

The chain uses TRBV5-6 and TRBJ1-5, with TRBD1 matching over 7 bases. Germline lookup yields CDR1 SGHDT and CDR2 YYEEEE. V shed 5 bases, J shed 2 bases, and the junction held 7 bases outside the gene matches. This CDR3 is 15 amino acids long. CDR3 nucleotides: TGTGCCAGCAGTTCCGGGACAGAGGGCAATCAGCCCCAGCATTTT. Amino acid sequence: CASSSGTEGNQPQHF.

The rearrangement uses TRBV7-3 and TRBJ2-1; maybe TRBD2 (5 bases). The CDR3 has 12 amino acids. The V gene lost 1 base and the J gene lost 10 bases, with 8 bases spanning the gap. The germline gives CDR1 SGHTA, CDR2 FQGTGA. CDR3 amino acids: CASSLKEGEQFF. The DNA of the CDR3 is TGTGCCAGCAGCTTAAAAGAGGGAGAGCAGTTCTTC.

The chain combines TRBV30 with TRBJ2-2; weak D call: TRBD2 (5 bases). Germline CDR1 and CDR2: GTSNPN and SVGIG (reference sequence). This CDR3 is built from 14 residues. The V end lost 0 bases, the J end lost 1 base, and 6 bases lay between the germline ends. CDR3 DNA: TGTGCCTGGAGTGTACGGGGGAACACCGGGGAGCTGTTTTTT. Residues: CAWSVRGNTGELFF.

The chain recombines TRBV5-4 with TRBJ1-2; a possible D gene is TRBD1 (6 bases). There are 14 residues in the CDR3. Germline values: CDR1 SGHNT, CDR2 YYREEE (reference sequence). Between the trimmed V and J ends, which lost 0 bases and 5 bases, there was a span of 11 bases. CDR3: CASSLDRVRYGYTF. The CDR3 DNA sequence: TGTGCCAGCAGCTTGGACAGGGTACGGTATGGCTACACCTTC.

V gene TRBV5-6 combines with J gene TRBJ1-4; 8 bases are a match to TRBD1. V shed 3 bases and J 8 bases; nucleotides not matched to a gene: 12. Germline assignment: CDR1 SGHDT and CDR2 YYEEEE. CDR3 size: 16 residues. CDR3 region: CASSSYGQGREEKLFF. In DNA, the CDR3 is TGTGCCAGCAGCTCCTACGGACAGGGAAGGGAGGAAAAACTGTTTTTT. Variable domain in full (rest from reference TRBV5-6 and TRBJ1-4): DAGVTQSPTHLIKTRGQQVTLRCSPKSGHDTVSWYQQALGQGPQFIFQYYEEEERQRGNFPDRFSGHQFPNYSSELNVNALLLGDSALYLCASSSYGQGREEKLFFGSGTQLSVL.

The chain employs TRBV7-9 and TRBJ2-7, with 7 bases that match TRBD1. The V segment lost 7 bases and the J segment 6 bases; nucleotides outside the gene matches: 15. The germline V gene has CDR1 SEHNR and CDR2 FQNEAQ (reference sequence). This CDR3 has 15 amino acids. The CDR3 protein is CASTEPGRGWSEQYF. The CDR3 DNA reads TGTGCCAGCACCGAACCAGGCAGGGGGTGGAGCGAGCAGTACTTC.

This chain links TRBV13 with TRBJ1-3; TRBD1 is a possible D gene (5 bases). The V end was cut by 5 bases, the J end by 0 bases, with 14 bases between. This CDR3 region has 16 residues. In germline, CDR1 is PRHDT, CDR2 FYEKMQ (reference sequence). The CDR3 DNA is TGTGCCAGCAGCGTCTCGGGGGGAAGCTCTGGAAACACCATATATTTT. It specifies CASSVSGGSSGNTIYF.

In its sample, this clone was seen a few times. The rearrangement uses TRBV5-5 and TRBJ2-1; tentative D call: TRBD2 (6 bases). This CDR3 is built from 16 residues. Germline assignment: CDR1 SGHKS and CDR2 YYEKEE (reference sequence). Trimming took off 5 bases at V and 8 bases at J, with 23 bases between the two ends. CDR3 loop: CASRSPARAWGDEQFF. The CDR3 DNA reads as TGTGCCAGCAGATCCCCGGCCAGGGCTTGGGGGGATGAGCAGTTCTTC.

The chain links TRBV13 to TRBJ1-1; 7 bases line up with TRBD1. The CDR3 consists of 14 residues. The V gene end was trimmed by 5 bases and the J gene end by 4 bases; junction bases not matched to a gene: 7. Germline V gives CDR1 PRHDT, CDR2 FYEKMQ (reference sequence). CDR3 in amino acids: CASSKATGITEAFF. The CDR3 DNA is TGTGCCAGCAGCAAGGCGACAGGGATCACTGAAGCTTTCTTT.

The gene calls are TRBV15 and TRBJ2-2; 12 bases map to TRBD1. In germline, CDR1 is LNHNV, CDR2 YYDKDF (reference sequence). V was pared by 9 bases and J by 7 bases, with 3 bases of the junction left unmatched. The CDR3 contains 13 residues. The CDR3 reads CATGQGAVGELFF. The CDR3 DNA sequence: TGTGCCACGGGACAGGGGGCGGTCGGGGAGCTGTTTTTT. The full variable domain, its missing parts supplied by reference TRBV15 and TRBJ2-2, is DAMVIQNPRYQVTQFGKPVTLSCSQTLNHNVMYWYQQKSSQAPKLLFHYYDKDFNNEADTPDNFQSRRPNTSFCFLDIRSPGLGDTAMYLCATGQGAVGELFFGEGSRLTVL.

The V gene is TRBV6-2 or TRBV6-3, the J gene TRBJ2-1; 7 nucleotides match TRBD1. Germline assignment: CDR1 MNHEY and CDR2 SVGEGT. The CDR3 length is 15 residues. After removal of 2 bases from V and 3 bases from J, the junction contained 4 bases not matched to a gene. In nucleotides, the CDR3 is TGTGCCAGCAGTTACACCGGGGACAGCTACAATGAGCAGTTCTTC. This translates into CASSYTGDSYNEQFF.

The chain uses TRBV4-1 and TRBJ1-2; D is uncertain. CDR3 length equals 15 residues. The V end was cut by 3 bases, the J end by 3 bases, with 14 bases between. CDR1 and CDR2 (germline): MGHRA, YSYEKL. The chain's CDR3 is CASSQRTGSYYGYTF. Here the CDR3 DNA reads TGCGCCAGCAGCCAGCGAACCGGGAGCTACTATGGCTACACCTTC.

V gene TRBV19 combines with J gene TRBJ1-4; possibly TRBD1 for D (6 bases). Trimming removed 6 bases at V and 0 bases at J, with 8 bases between. Germline CDR1 LNHDA, CDR2 SQIVND (reference sequence). The CDR3 has 14 amino acids. The CDR3 nucleotides read TGTGCCAGTAGCAACAGGGCAACTAATGAAAAACTGTTTTTT. This translates into CASSNRATNEKLFF.

The gene calls are TRBV9 and TRBJ1-1; no clear D gene. The CDR3 sequence is 13 residues long. Trimming took off 5 bases at V and 0 bases at J, with 8 bases between the two ends. Germline loops: CDR1 SGDLS, CDR2 YYNGEE. The DNA of the CDR3 is TGTGCCAGCAGTCAGAATATGAACACTGAAGCTTTCTTT. Its protein product is CASSQNMNTEAFF.

The V call is TRBV5-6, the J call TRBJ2-1, with a possible D match to TRBD2 (6 bases). The germline V and J ends were trimmed by 0 bases and 4 bases, with 11 bases remaining between them. There are 15 residues in the CDR3. Germline-derived CDR1 and CDR2 are SGHDT and YYEEEE. This chain's CDR3 is CASSLDRDWYNEQFF. CDR3 coding DNA: TGTGCCAGCAGCTTGGACCGGGACTGGTACAATGAGCAGTTCTTC.